This section outlines one TCR beta chain sequence together with its context. Antigen: not known. The protocol was immunoSEQ multiplex PCR, while the TCRdb copy is restricted to in-frame clones and leaves out a portion. This sample yields around 170,000 clones, of which about nine tenths are seen a single time; about 1.9% belongs to the top ten. This specimen comes from a study of T cell responses to AZD1222 COVID-19 vaccine. Study results and caveats: Dominant at 160-218 and 743-854, vaccine-associated CD4 TCRs also spanned spike. The donor group comprised mostly white British people and more females; the analysis possibly underestimated clonal diversity. Two AZD1222 doses significantly raised spike-specific TCR breadth and depth over controls.

V was shortened by 0 bases and J by 3 bases, with 6 bases between the two germline ends. The CDR3 runs to 13 residues. Germline loops: CDR1 MNHEY, CDR2 SVGEGT. Timing groups of about 4 and about 12 weeks for second doses were pooled. The chain recombines TRBV6-2 or TRBV6-3 with TRBJ2-7; no clear D. The sequence was collected from an adult who received the AZD1222 COVID-19 vaccine. The sample was peripheral blood, taken 28 days after the second AZD1222 dose. Written as DNA, the CDR3 is TGTGCCAGCAGTTACTCGCCTCTCTACGAGCAGTACTTC. Translated, it gives CASSYSPLYEQYF.